These 14 T cell receptor beta chains originate from one sample sequenced in a study of shared clonotypes between healthy human individuals. Profiled with immunoSEQ multiplex PCR; TCRdb holds only in-frame clones, not every one. The table includes roughly 2 million clones, around 95% detected once. Material: naive CD4+ T cells sorted from blood. Indicated subset: CD45RA+ positively selected. Receptor source: a man in his late teens or twenties in good health.

This chain joins TRBV30 and TRBJ2-7, with 7 nucleotides matching TRBD2. This CDR3 region has 13 residues. The germline CDR1 and CDR2 sequences are GTSNPN and SVGIG (reference sequence). J was trimmed by 6 bases and V by 2 bases; bases with no gene match: 7. The CDR3 coding sequence is TGTGCCTGGAGTCCCCGGGGGGATTTCGAGCAGTACTTC. Translation gives CAWSPRGDFEQYF.

Concerning this clone: The same CDR3 also results from other DNA sequences found in this sample. V is TRBV29-1 and J is TRBJ1-2; D unclear. V dropped 3 bases and J dropped 7 bases, with 3 bases sitting between them. The CDR3 length is 9 residues. Per the germline V gene, CDR1 is SQVTM and CDR2 is ANQGSEA. The CDR3 region has the DNA TGCAGCGTTGACGGTGGCTACACCTTC. Its protein product is CSVDGGYTF. Variable domain in full (rest from reference TRBV29-1 and TRBJ1-2): SAVISQKPSRDICQRGTSLTIQCQVDSQVTMMFWYRQQPGQSLTLIATANQGSEATYESGFVIDKFPISRPNLTFSTLTVSNMSPEDSSIYLCSVDGGYTFGSGTRLTVV.

The chain has TRBV27 and TRBJ1-1; no reliable D call. V lost 5 bases to trimming and J lost 8 bases, with 9 bases between them. Germline V gives CDR1 MNHEY, CDR2 SMNVEV (reference sequence). The CDR3 has 11 residues. The CDR3 DNA follows: TGTGCCAGCAGTGCGGGCGGGGAAGCTTTCTTT. Protein sequence: CASSAGGEAFF.

J is TRBJ2-2 and V is TRBV6-1; 11 nucleotides match TRBD2. V dropped 6 bases and J dropped 3; count of bases not matched to a gene: 3. The CDR3 runs to 15 residues. Germline lookup yields CDR1 MNHNS and CDR2 SASEGT. The CDR3 bases are TGTGCCAGCAGGGAGGGACTAGCGGACACCGGGGAGCTGTTTTTT. Amino acids: CASREGLADTGELFF.

The CDR3 DNA is TGTGCCAGCAGTAACAGGGGAGGCGGAAACACCATATATTTT. Its protein is CASSNRGGGNTIYF. This chain joins TRBV13 and TRBJ1-3; 7 positions agree with TRBD1. The length of the CDR3 is 14 residues. Germline CDR1 PRHDT, CDR2 FYEKMQ (reference sequence). The trim removed 6 bases at V and 4 bases at J, leaving 6 bases unmatched.

The V call is TRBV5-1, the J call TRBJ1-2; unclear D gene. V was cut by 2 bases and J by 7 bases, with 12 bases left in between. The CDR3 has 13 residues. The V gene's germline CDR1 is SGHRS and CDR2 YFSETQ. CDR3 in amino acids: CASSFRQPAGYTF. CDR3 bases: TGCGCCAGCAGCTTCCGCCAACCCGCTGGCTACACCTTC.

This CDR3 reads CASSESTGAPLSYEQYF. As DNA, the CDR3 is TGCGCCAGCAGTGAGTCAACAGGGGCGCCCTTATCCTACGAGCAGTACTTC. The V gene is TRBV10-2, the J gene TRBJ2-7; TRBD1 aligns across 7 bases. The CDR3 covers 17 residues. From germline, CDR1 is WSHSY and CDR2 SAAADI. J was trimmed by 1 base and V by 0 bases; bases with no gene match: 9.

This chain links TRBV6-1 with TRBJ1-1; D remains unclear. The CDR3 length is 11 residues. Per germline, CDR1 MNHNS and CDR2 SASEGT. The V end was cut by 7 bases, the J end by 0 bases, with 3 bases between. The CDR3 bases are TGTGCCAGCATAGTGAACACTGAAGCTTTCTTT. Encoded protein: CASIVNTEAFF.

The chain recombines TRBV5-1 with TRBJ1-2, with 8 positions matching TRBD1. Germline assignment: CDR1 SGHRS and CDR2 YFSETQ. The CDR3 totals 15 residues. V shed 4 bases, J shed 8 bases, and the junction held 13 bases outside the gene matches. CDR3 in DNA: TGCGCCAGCAGCGAGCGCGGGTCCGGACAGGGAGGCTACACCTTC. Encoded protein: CASSERGSGQGGYTF. The full variable domain, rest sourced from reference TRBV5-1 and TRBJ1-2, is KAGVTQTPRYLIKTRGQQVTLSCSPISGHRSVSWYQQTPGQGLQFLFEYFSETQRNKGNFPGRFSGRQFSNSRSEMNVSTLELGDSALYLCASSERGSGQGGYTFGSGTRLTVV.

This clone was found once. The chain links TRBV10-3 to TRBJ2-7, with 8 bases matching TRBD1. The germline V gene has CDR1 ENHRY and CDR2 SYGVKD. The CDR3 consists of 13 residues. After removal of 3 bases from V and 3 bases from J, the junction contained 1 base not matched to a gene. The CDR3 loop is CAISDGTGYEQYF. CDR3 nucleotides: TGTGCCATCAGTGATGGGACAGGCTACGAGCAGTACTTC.

V usage is TRBV7-9 and J usage is TRBJ2-3, with 7 bases that match TRBD1. The V and J ends lost 5 bases and 2 bases, in that order; junction bases with no gene match: 4. The CDR3 is 14 residues long. Germline assignment: CDR1 SEHNR and CDR2 FQNEAQ (reference sequence). CDR3: CASSQGQYTDTQYF. In DNA form, the CDR3 reads TGTGCCAGCAGCCAGGGACAGTACACAGATACGCAGTATTTT.

The chain couples TRBV30 to TRBJ2-3; D remains ambiguous. Germline V CDR1 and CDR2: GTSNPN, SVGIG (reference sequence). This CDR3 has 14 amino acids. V was clipped by 0 bases and J by 2 bases, with 9 bases between them. Here the CDR3 reads CAWSVRHLTDTQYF. The CDR3 nucleotides read TGTGCCTGGAGTGTAAGACACCTCACAGATACGCAGTATTTT.

The sample holds one count of this clone. This chain joins TRBV9 and TRBJ2-3, with TRBD2 matching 8 bases. J was trimmed by 2 bases and V by 0 bases; bases with no gene match: 11. The germline CDR1 and CDR2 sequences are SGDLS and YYNGEE. The CDR3 totals 18 residues. CDR3 nucleotide sequence: TGTGCCAGCAGCGTAGCCACCCCTGCGGGGGGATACACAGATACGCAGTATTTT. It yields the protein CASSVATPAGGYTDTQYF.

V and J are TRBV6-6 and TRBJ2-7; TRBD1 might be the D (5 bases). The V end was cut by 6 bases, the J end by 4 bases, with 19 bases between. The CDR3 contains 15 residues. From germline, CDR1 is MNHNY and CDR2 SVGAGI (reference sequence). Here the CDR3 reads CASRGPLDLKYEQYF. The CDR3 DNA is TGTGCCAGCAGGGGGCCCCTTGACTTAAAGTACGAGCAGTACTTC.